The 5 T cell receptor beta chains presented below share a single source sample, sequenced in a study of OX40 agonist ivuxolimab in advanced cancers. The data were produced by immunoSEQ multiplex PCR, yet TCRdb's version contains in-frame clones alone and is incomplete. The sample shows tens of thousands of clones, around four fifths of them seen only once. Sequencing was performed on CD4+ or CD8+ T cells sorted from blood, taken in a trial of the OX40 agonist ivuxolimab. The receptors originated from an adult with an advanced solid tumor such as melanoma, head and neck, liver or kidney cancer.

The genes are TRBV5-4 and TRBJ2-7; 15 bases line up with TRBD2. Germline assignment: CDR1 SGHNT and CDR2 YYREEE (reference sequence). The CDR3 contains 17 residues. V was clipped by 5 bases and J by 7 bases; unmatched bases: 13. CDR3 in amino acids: CASSPGTSGGRLLEQYF. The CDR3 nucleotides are TGTGCCAGCAGTCCCGGGACTAGCGGGGGGCGGCTTTTGGAGCAGTACTTC.

The CDR3 sequence is CASSFSDGGYTF. The CDR3 region has the DNA TGTGCCAGCAGCTTCTCGGACGGCGGCTACACCTTC. V and J are TRBV7-2 and TRBJ1-2; D is undetermined. The CDR3 consists of 12 residues. The V and J ends lost 3 bases and 8 bases respectively, with 10 bases between them. CDR1 is SGHTA, CDR2 FQGNSA, per germline.

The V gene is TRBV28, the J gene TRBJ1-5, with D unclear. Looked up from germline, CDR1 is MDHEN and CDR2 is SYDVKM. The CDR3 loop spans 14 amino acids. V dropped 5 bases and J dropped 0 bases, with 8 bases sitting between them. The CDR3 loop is CASSPPDSNQPQHF. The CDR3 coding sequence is TGTGCCAGCAGTCCCCCGGATAGCAATCAGCCCCAGCATTTT.

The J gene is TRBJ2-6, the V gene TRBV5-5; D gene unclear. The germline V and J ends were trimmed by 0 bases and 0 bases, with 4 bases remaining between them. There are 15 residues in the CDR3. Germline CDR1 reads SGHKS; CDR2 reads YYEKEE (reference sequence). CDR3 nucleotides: TGTGCCAGCAGCTTGGGGCTCTCTGGGGCCAACGTCCTGACTTTC. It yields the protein CASSLGLSGANVLTF.

This CDR3 reads CASSESSGLTDTQYF. In DNA, the CDR3 is TGTGCCAGCAGTGAATCGTCCGGGCTTACAGATACGCAGTATTTT. The chain uses TRBV6-1 and TRBJ2-3; no reliable D call. The ends were cut back, 2 bases at V and 3 bases at J, with 12 bases in the middle. Germline CDR1 and CDR2: MNHNS and SASEGT. This CDR3 region has 15 residues.